The entry below describes one TCR beta chain. The antigen is not known. The data are from a study of cytomegalovirus exposure and HLA in healthy donors. Researchers ran the PCR with 60 Vbeta and 13 Jbeta primers. Libraries were prepared by immunoSEQ multiplex PCR; TCRdb keeps only in-frame clonotypes and omits some of them. The specimen's table records 100,000 to 150,000 clones. The study's findings and limits: There were 150 to 200 TCR beta chains listed as cytomegalovirus-associated. Some segments of the V type, notably TRBV6-2 and TRBV6-3, were excluded as indistinguishable. Analyses of presence/absence relied on an assumption of roughly uniform sequencing depth across donors. Specificity of three CMV-associated chains for CMV antigens was verified in vitro.

The CDR3 is 15 amino acids. Unmatched junction bases numbered 3, after V lost 4 bases and J lost 3 bases. CDR1 is LNHDA and CDR2 is SQIVND in the germline V gene (reference sequence). The genes are TRBV19 and TRBJ2-7; 13 bases align to TRBD2. Sequencing input: PBMCs. This receptor was taken from a woman aged 40 to 55 in good health and CMV-seropositive. CDR3 region: CASSTTSGRVYEQYF. The CDR3 nucleotides read TGTGCCAGTAGTACCACTAGCGGGAGGGTCTACGAGCAGTACTTC.